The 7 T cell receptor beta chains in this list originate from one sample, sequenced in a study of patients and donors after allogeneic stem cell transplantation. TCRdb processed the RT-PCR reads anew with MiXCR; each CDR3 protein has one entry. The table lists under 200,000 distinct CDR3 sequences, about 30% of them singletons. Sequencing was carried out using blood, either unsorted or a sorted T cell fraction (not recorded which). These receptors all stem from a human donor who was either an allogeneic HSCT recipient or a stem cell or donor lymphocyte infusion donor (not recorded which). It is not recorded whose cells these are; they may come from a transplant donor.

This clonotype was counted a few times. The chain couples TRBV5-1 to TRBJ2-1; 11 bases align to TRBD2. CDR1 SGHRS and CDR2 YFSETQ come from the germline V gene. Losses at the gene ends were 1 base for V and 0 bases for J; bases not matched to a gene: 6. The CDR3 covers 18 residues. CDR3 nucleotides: TGCGCCAGCAGCTTGAGTCCGGGACTAGCGGTCTCCTACAATGAGCAGTTCTTC. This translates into CASSLSPGLAVSYNEQFF.

This CDR3 reads CASSQPLSYEQYF. The DNA of the CDR3 is TGTGCCAGCAGCCAACCCCTCTCTTACGAGCAGTACTTC. The chain is built from TRBV14 and TRBJ2-7; D is unclear. Germline V gives CDR1 SGHDN, CDR2 FVKESK. This CDR3 is 13 amino acids long. Trimming stripped 2 bases from V and 4 bases from J, with 9 bases between. Supplemented by reference TRBV14 and TRBJ2-7, the full variable domain reads EAGVTQFPSHSVIEKGQTVTLRCDPISGHDNLYWYRRVMGKEIKFLLHFVKESKQDESGMPNNRFLAERTGGTYSTLKVQPAELEDSGVYFCASSQPLSYEQYFGPGTRLTVT.

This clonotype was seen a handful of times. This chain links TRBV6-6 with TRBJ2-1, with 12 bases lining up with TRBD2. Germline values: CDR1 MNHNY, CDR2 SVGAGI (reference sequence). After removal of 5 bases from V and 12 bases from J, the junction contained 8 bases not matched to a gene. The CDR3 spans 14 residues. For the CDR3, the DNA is TGTGCCAGCAGTCCGGGACTAGCGGGTGATGGGCAGTTCTTC. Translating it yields CASSPGLAGDGQFF.

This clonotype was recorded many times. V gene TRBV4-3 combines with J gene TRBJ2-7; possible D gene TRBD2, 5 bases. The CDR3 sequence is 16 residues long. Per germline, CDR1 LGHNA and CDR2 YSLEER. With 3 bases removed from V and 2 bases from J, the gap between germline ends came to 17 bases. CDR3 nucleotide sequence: TGCGCCAGCAGCCACCTCAGGAGTGCGGGTCCCTACGAGCAGTACTTC. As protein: CASSHLRSAGPYEQYF.

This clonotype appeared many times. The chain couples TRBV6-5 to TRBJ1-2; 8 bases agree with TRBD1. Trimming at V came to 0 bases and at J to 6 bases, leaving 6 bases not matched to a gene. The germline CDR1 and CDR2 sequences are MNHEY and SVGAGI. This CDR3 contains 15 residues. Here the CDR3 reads CASSYSGQGVNGYTF. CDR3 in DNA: TGTGCCAGCAGTTACTCTGGACAGGGAGTCAATGGCTACACCTTC.

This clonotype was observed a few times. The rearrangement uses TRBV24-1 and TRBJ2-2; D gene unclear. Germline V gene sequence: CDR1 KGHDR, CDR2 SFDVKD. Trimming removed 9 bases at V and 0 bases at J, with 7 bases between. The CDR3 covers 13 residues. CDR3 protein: CATRATNTGELFF. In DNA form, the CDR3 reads TGTGCCACCCGGGCCACGAACACCGGGGAGCTGTTTTTT.

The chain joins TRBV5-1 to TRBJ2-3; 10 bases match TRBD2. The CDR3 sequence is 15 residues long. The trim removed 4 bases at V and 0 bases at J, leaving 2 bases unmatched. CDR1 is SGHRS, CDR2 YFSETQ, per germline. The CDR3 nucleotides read TGCGCCAGCAGCCAAGCGGGAGGGAGCACAGATACGCAGTATTTT. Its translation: CASSQAGGSTDTQYF.